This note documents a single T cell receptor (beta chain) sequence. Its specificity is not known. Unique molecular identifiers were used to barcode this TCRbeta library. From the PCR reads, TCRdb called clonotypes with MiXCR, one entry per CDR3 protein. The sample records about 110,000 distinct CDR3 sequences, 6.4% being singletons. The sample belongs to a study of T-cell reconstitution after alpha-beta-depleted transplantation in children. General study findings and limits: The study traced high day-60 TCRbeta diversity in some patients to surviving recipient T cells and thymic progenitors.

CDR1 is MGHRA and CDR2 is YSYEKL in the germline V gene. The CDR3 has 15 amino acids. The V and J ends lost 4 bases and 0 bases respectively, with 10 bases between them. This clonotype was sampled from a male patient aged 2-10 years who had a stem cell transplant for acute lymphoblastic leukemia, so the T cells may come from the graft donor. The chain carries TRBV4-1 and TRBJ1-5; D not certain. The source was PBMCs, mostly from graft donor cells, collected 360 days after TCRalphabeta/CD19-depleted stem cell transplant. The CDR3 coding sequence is TGCGCCAGCAGCCCCGGGATTTATAGCAATCAGCCCCAGCATTTT. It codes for CASSPGIYSNQPQHF.